This T cell receptor (beta chain) was documented in a study of cytomegalovirus exposure and HLA in healthy donors. Findings and caveats of the study: At a 0.05 false discovery rate, a later analysis found about 17,000 TCR beta sequences to be associated with HLA alleles. Sequencing artifact likely explains a cluster of highly shared sequence variants.

V shed 9 bases and J shed 3 bases, with 14 bases lying between them. CDR1 is MGHDK, CDR2 SYGVNS, per germline. This CDR3 contains 14 residues. The PCR used 60 Vbeta and 13 Jbeta primers. Libraries were prepared by immunoSEQ multiplex PCR; TCRdb keeps only in-frame clonotypes and omits some of them. The sample contains 180,000 or so clones, around three quarters of which appear only once. This clone has more than one count but fewer than ten. The antigen is undetermined. The material sequenced was PBMCs. The J gene is TRBJ1-4, the V gene TRBV25-1; a possible D gene is TRBD1 (6 bases). This TCR derives from a woman under 40 in good health and CMV-seropositive. This CDR3 is CASQGSAANEKLFF. The CDR3, as DNA: TGTGCCAGTCAGGGGAGCGCGGCTAATGAAAAACTGTTTTTT.